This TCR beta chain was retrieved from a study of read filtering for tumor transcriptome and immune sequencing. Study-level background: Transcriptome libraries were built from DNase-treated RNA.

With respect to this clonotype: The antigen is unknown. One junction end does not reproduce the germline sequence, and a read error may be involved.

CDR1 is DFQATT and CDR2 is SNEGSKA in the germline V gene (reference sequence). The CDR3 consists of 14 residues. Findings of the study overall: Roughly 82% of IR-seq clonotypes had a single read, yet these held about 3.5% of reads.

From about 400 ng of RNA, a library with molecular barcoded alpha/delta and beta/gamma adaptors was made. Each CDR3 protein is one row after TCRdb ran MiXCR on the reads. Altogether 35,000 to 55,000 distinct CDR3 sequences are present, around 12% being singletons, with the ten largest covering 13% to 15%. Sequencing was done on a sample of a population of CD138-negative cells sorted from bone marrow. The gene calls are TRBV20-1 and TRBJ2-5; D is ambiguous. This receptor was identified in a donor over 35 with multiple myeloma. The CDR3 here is CSATSARNQETQYF. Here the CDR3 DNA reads TGCAGTGCTACTTCTGCCAGGAACCAAGAAACCCAGTACTTC.